This paragraph reports one T cell receptor beta chain. Authors' data handling: Scientists estimated how many nucleated cells there were by amplifying reference gene primers. TCRdb keeps only in-frame clones here, not all; method: immunoSEQ multiplex PCR. The D gene and trimming were derived from the DNA, and the V and J assignments and clone size from that table. The sample records 310,000 or so clones, 85% to 90% being singletons. This CDR3 is built from 16 residues. V shed 3 bases and J shed 1 base, with 16 bases lying between them. Germline CDR1 DFQATT, CDR2 SNEGSKA (reference sequence). The data derive from a study of blood T cell repertoires in COVID-19. Turning to the study itself: The origin of the acute and convalescent COVID-19 samples was the United States, Italy and Spain. Sources were T cells, B-cell-depleted T cells, or PBMCs; the material itself was cDNA or gDNA.

The rearrangement uses TRBV20-1 and TRBJ1-3; no clear D gene. This clonotype was obtained from a woman in her forties or fifties with active or convalescent COVID-19. Material: peripheral blood. DNA for the CDR3: TGCAGTGCTAGTCTAAGGCGGGTCGGTTCTGGAAACACCATATATTTT. This codes for CSASLRRVGSGNTIYF.